The entry below describes one T cell receptor beta chain. This CDR3 has 16 amino acids. Germline V gene lookup returns CDR1 LNHDA and CDR2 SQIVND (reference sequence). The germline V and J ends were trimmed by 5 bases and 0 bases, with 16 bases remaining between them. Data came from immunoSEQ multiplex PCR; TCRdb stores just in-frame clones and leaves some out. The sample lists fewer than 600,000 clones; over 75% were seen once. This sample was taken from a study of blood T cell repertoires in COVID-19. The overall study: Material from acute and convalescent COVID-19 was sourced from the United States, Italy and Spain. In each case, the material was cDNA or gDNA derived from T cells, B-cell-depleted T cells, or PBMCs.

This sequence was found in a woman aged 40 to 50 who had recovered from COVID-19. The chain is built from TRBV19 and TRBJ1-1, with a possible D match to TRBD1 (5 bases). Source material: PBMCs or T cells enriched from blood (not recorded which). The CDR3 DNA follows: TGTGCCAGTAGTGTAATCAGGGTTTTCATGAACACTGAAGCTTTCTTT. It yields the protein CASSVIRVFMNTEAFF.